This TCR delta chain was documented in a study of gamma-delta chains in newborns, infants, children. Background on the study: Microbial exposure reportedly drives polyclonal innate γδ T cell expansion after birth.

This clone has more than one count but fewer than ten. Other nucleotide sequences from this sample produce the same CDR3. TCRdb re-called the reads with CATT. Among thousands of delta-chain clones listed, approximately 11% were seen once. This CDR3 has 16 amino acids. The germline V gene encodes CDR1 GEAIGNYY and CDR2 EKD. V shed 3 bases, J shed 0 bases, and the junction held 3 bases outside the gene matches. This receptor was taken from a child who was a newborn, infant or young child, either healthy, febrile or measles-vaccinated (not recorded which). This chain joins TRDV2 and TRDJ1; 13 nucleotides agree with TRDD3. The specimen was blood. DNA for the CDR3: TGTGCCTGTGACGTACTGGGGGATACGCACACCGATAAACTCATCTTT. Translating it yields CACDVLGDTHTDKLIF.